A selection of T cell receptor beta chains follows, all from one sample in a study of T cell repertoires in ileal Crohn's disease. Method: immunoSEQ multiplex PCR; TCRdb's copy keeps in-frame clones and lacks some. The sample has some 16,000 clones, about 80% seen once. Source material: ileal tissue. These receptor sequences come from an adult with Crohn's disease. Both conserved end residues are part of each CDR3. The order of the fields is clone size, J gene, D gene, V gene, CDR3 protein, CDR3 DNA. A D gene is named only where the DNA matches it firmly. Clone size is shown for a subset of rows, as once, few, many or a class of expanded clone.

few	TRBJ2-1	.	TRBV21-1	CASTLKKTSGAEGHNEQFF	TGTGCCAGCACCCTGAAAAAGACTAGCGGAGCAGAGGGGCACAATGAGCAGTTCTTC
.	TRBJ2-7	TRBD2	TRBV7-9	CASSSTGLAKIWYF	TGTGCCAGCAGCTCGACAGGACTAGCTAAGATTTGGTACTTC
.	TRBJ1-2	.	TRBV7-4	CASSLDRGSRDGYTF	TGTGCCAGCAGCTTAGATAGGGGGTCGCGGGATGGCTACACCTTC
.	TRBJ1-4	.	TRBV27	CASSLVSNEKLFF	TGTGCCAGCAGTTTAGTTTCGAATGAAAAACTGTTTTTT
.	TRBJ1-1	.	TRBV4-3	CASSQGTGISGTEAFF	TGCGCCAGCAGCCAAGGGACGGGGATTTCTGGGACTGAAGCTTTCTTT
.	TRBJ2-2	.	TRBV5-1	CASRPGQNSGTGELFF	TGCGCCAGCAGACCTGGACAAAACTCAGGGACCGGGGAGCTGTTTTTT
.	TRBJ1-5	.	TRBV12-5	CASGLAGKQPQHF	TGTGCTAGTGGTTTGGCAGGGAAACAGCCCCAGCATTTT
.	TRBJ1-1	.	TRBV14	CASSPSQGLGAFF	TGTGCCAGCAGCCCGTCACAGGGTCTGGGAGCTTTCTTT
once	TRBJ2-2	TRBD2	TRBV19	CASSISGNLPGELFF	TGTGCCAGTAGTATTAGCGGGAACCTCCCCGGGGAGCTGTTTTTT
.	TRBJ2-6	TRBD1	TRBV6-1	CASSEVSRDRTLSGANVLTF	TGTGCCAGCAGTGAAGTTTCAAGGGACAGAACGCTCTCTGGGGCCAACGTCCTGACTTTC
.	TRBJ1-6	TRBD1	TRBV4-1	CASSLDPGQGNSPLHF	TGCGCCAGCAGCCTTGACCCGGGACAGGGGAATTCACCCCTCCACTTT
.	TRBJ2-4	TRBD2	TRBV2	CASGPGGPGDIQYF	TGTGCCAGCGGGCCGGGAGGGCCGGGGGACATTCAGTACTTC
.	TRBJ2-3	.	TRBV11-3	CASSQGAVPGGTQYF	TGTGCCAGCAGCCAGGGAGCGGTCCCCGGGGGTACGCAGTATTTT